This T cell receptor (beta chain) was sequenced for a study of cytomegalovirus exposure and HLA in healthy donors. Study outcomes and limitations: In the analysis, some V segments, TRBV6-2 and TRBV6-3 included, were excluded as indistinguishable. Generally TCR sequences proved uncommon, though certain public TCRs appeared in numerous donors. A later analysis, which compared TCR beta chains of equal frequency, found the HLA-associated ones more clonally expanded.

Use of 60 Vbeta and 13 Jbeta primers characterized the PCR. TCRdb keeps only in-frame clones here, not all; method: immunoSEQ multiplex PCR. The repertoire holds 35,000 to 40,000 clones, around nine tenths seen once, with less than 3.5% in the top ten. Healthy bone marrow donors made up the donor group. This CDR3 is 17 amino acids long. The trim removed 1 base at V and 5 bases at J, leaving 8 bases unmatched. Germline CDR1 and CDR2: MDHEN and SYDVKM. A remark on this clone: Its antigen is undetermined.

Sequencing used PBMCs. The sequence was collected from a woman under 30 in good health and CMV-seronegative. This sequence joins TRBV28 and TRBJ1-5, with 10 bases fitting TRBD1. The CDR3 loop is CASSLYRDRGGDQPQHF. The CDR3 DNA reads as TGTGCCAGCAGTTTATACCGGGACAGGGGAGGAGATCAGCCCCAGCATTTT. The full variable domain, rest sourced from reference TRBV28 and TRBJ1-5, is DVKVTQSSRYLVKRTGEKVFLECVQDMDHENMFWYRQDPGLGLRLIYFSYDVKMKEKGDIPEGYSVSREKKERFSLILESASTNQTSMYLCASSLYRDRGGDQPQHFGDGTRLSIL.